This T cell receptor beta chain appears in the sequencing data of a study of blood T cell repertoires in COVID-19. Looking at the study overall: Specimens from acute and convalescent COVID-19 originated in the United States, Italy and Spain.

The trim removed 7 bases at V and 3 bases at J, leaving 8 bases unmatched. From germline, CDR1 is GTSNPN and CDR2 SVGIG (reference sequence). This CDR3 has 14 residues. In the authors' methods: The authors estimated nucleated cell counts from reference gene primer amplification. Generated by immunoSEQ multiplex PCR, the TCRdb table keeps only in-frame clones and is missing some. The V and J calls and clone size are taken from that table; D and trimming were inferred from the DNA. The data contain around 72,000 clones, 75% to 95% of them seen just once; the ten biggest clones take up under 15%. The sequence was collected from a human donor with active COVID-19. The donor label of this sample is uncertain. The genes are TRBV30 and TRBJ2-2, with 7 bases fitting TRBD2. The sample was peripheral blood. The CDR3, as DNA: TGTGCCTTTCATAGCGGGCCACACACCGGGGAGCTGTTTTTT. This codes for CAFHSGPHTGELFF.